This T cell receptor (beta chain) stems from a study of blood T cell repertoires in COVID-19. About the study: The analysed material was cDNA or gDNA that came from T cells, B-cell-depleted T cells, or PBMCs.

In germline, CDR1 is SGHVS, CDR2 FNYEAQ. CDR3 length: 16 residues. V was clipped by 4 bases and J by 8 bases; unmatched bases: 10. The data were produced by immunoSEQ multiplex PCR, yet TCRdb's version contains in-frame clones alone and is incomplete. The sample lists 100,000 to 150,000 clones; approximately 86% were seen once. The chain couples TRBV7-6 to TRBJ1-6, with TRBD1 identical over 8 bases. Sequencing was carried out using peripheral blood. The sequence derives from a woman aged 50 to 60 with active or convalescent COVID-19. CDR3 amino acids: CASSSISGQGDSPLHF. The CDR3 DNA reads as TGTGCCAGCAGCTCGATCTCTGGACAGGGCGATTCACCCCTCCACTTT.